A single T cell receptor beta chain is shown here with its context. The antigen is unknown. The protocol was immunoSEQ multiplex PCR, while the TCRdb copy is restricted to in-frame clones and leaves out a portion. The repertoire holds fewer than 90,000 clones, with around nine tenths as singletons. This sample was included in a study of T cell responses to AZD1222 COVID-19 vaccine. Broader study findings: The donor group comprised mostly white British people and more females; the analysis possibly underestimated clonal diversity. Spike was spanned by vaccine-associated CD4 TCRs, with dominance at 160-218 and 743-854. Increased Spike-specific TCR breadth and depth were observed after two AZD1222 doses.

Germline CDR1 and CDR2: LNHNV and YYDKDF (reference sequence). This CDR3 comprises 16 residues. With 0 bases clipped from V and 4 bases from J, the junction kept 7 bases outside the gene matches. This TCR was sampled from an adult who received the AZD1222 COVID-19 vaccine. The genes are TRBV15 and TRBJ1-2; 8 positions match TRBD1. The specimen comprised peripheral blood, sampled 28 days after the second AZD1222 dose. CDR3 DNA sequence: TGTGCCACCAGCAGAGATCCCCAGGGGGCAGCCTATGGCTACACCTTC. Encoded protein: CATSRDPQGAAYGYTF.